The 19 T cell receptor beta chains reported below all come from one sample, sequenced in a study of blood T cell repertoires in COVID-19. Some clones are missing from TCRdb's copy, which holds only in-frame ones; the method was immunoSEQ multiplex PCR. Of 90,000 to 110,000 clones in the sample, 85% were seen once. Sequencing was carried out using peripheral blood. Receptors were obtained from a man aged 45-65 years with acute or convalescent COVID-19.

The chain links TRBV5-5 to TRBJ2-5, with 12 bases matching TRBD1. CDR3 size: 13 residues. Germline V gives CDR1 SGHKS, CDR2 YYEKEE (reference sequence). Trimming removed 1 base from V and 13 bases from J; junction bases left unmatched: 5. The CDR3 loop reads CASSLTGQGALYF. The CDR3 DNA reads as TGTGCCAGCAGCTTGACGGGACAGGGGGCATTGTACTTC.

The chain recombines TRBV18 with TRBJ2-6; D is possibly TRBD1 (5 bases). V gave up 5 bases and J gave up 2 bases, with 10 bases separating them. The CDR3 length is 15 residues. The germline V gene encodes CDR1 KGHSH and CDR2 LQKENI. The CDR3: CASSDRGAGANVLTF. In nucleotides, the CDR3 is TGTGCCAGCTCAGATAGGGGTGCTGGGGCCAACGTCCTGACTTTC.

This rearrangement joins TRBV12-3 or TRBV12-4 to TRBJ2-7; D is perhaps TRBD2 (5 bases). The CDR3 length is 13 residues. Trimming took 0 bases from V and 6 from J, leaving 9 bases between them. CDR3 DNA: TGTGCCAGCAGTTTAGCGGATAGCGTCGAGCAGTACTTC. Translating gives CASSLADSVEQYF.

This clone was detected only a few times. The chain joins TRBV10-1 to TRBJ1-2; no firm D call. Per the germline V gene, CDR1 is WNHNN and CDR2 is SYGVQD (reference sequence). V dropped 6 bases and J dropped 4 bases, with 12 bases sitting between them. The CDR3 has 13 residues. CDR3: CASSTAGSYGYTF. DNA of the CDR3: TGCGCCAGCAGCACGGCGGGGAGCTATGGCTACACCTTC.

The chain uses TRBV27 and TRBJ1-6, with 9 bases lining up with TRBD1. The germline V gene has CDR1 MNHEY and CDR2 SMNVEV (reference sequence). The length of the CDR3 is 15 residues. J lost 7 bases, V lost 0 bases, and 1 base had no gene match. The CDR3 loop is CASSLSGQGNSPLHF. The CDR3 coding sequence is TGTGCCAGCAGTTTATCAGGACAGGGGAATTCACCCCTCCACTTT.

This clone has just one count. The rearrangement joins TRBV2 to TRBJ2-3; D is perhaps TRBD2 (6 bases). CDR3 length: 14 amino acids. Germline CDR1 is SNHLY and CDR2 is FYNNEI. V was clipped by 6 bases and J by 5 bases, with 15 bases between them. The DNA for the CDR3 is TGTGCCAGCAGCCCGGGACTCCCTGAAGATACGCAGTATTTT. Its protein is CASSPGLPEDTQYF.

This chain connects TRBV12-5 to TRBJ2-7, with D maybe TRBD1 (6 bases). V lost 1 base, J lost 2 bases, and 9 bases lay in between. Germline CDR1 is LGHNT and CDR2 is FRNRAP. The CDR3 loop spans 14 amino acids. Written as DNA, the CDR3 is TGTGCTAGTGGTTTGGGGGGGCCGGCCTACGAGCAGTACTTC. Translation gives CASGLGGPAYEQYF.

This clone has just one count. The chain carries TRBV14 and TRBJ2-2; TRBD1 aligns across 7 bases. CDR3 length: 14 residues. With V trimmed by 4 bases and J by 2 bases, 1 base remained unmatched. Germline values: CDR1 SGHDN, CDR2 FVKESK. The CDR3 DNA reads TGTGCCAGCAGCCGGGACAGAAACACCGGGGAGCTGTTTTTT. Encoded protein: CASSRDRNTGELFF.

Turning to this clone: This specimen includes other DNA sequences encoding the same CDR3. The chain is built from TRBV10-3 and TRBJ1-1; D not certain. V lost 6 bases and J 0 bases, leaving 5 bases between the germline ends. CDR1 and CDR2 from the germline V gene are ENHRY and SYGVKD. The CDR3 length is 12 residues. CDR3 sequence reads: CAISRVNTEAFF. The CDR3 nucleotides are TGTGCCATCAGCCGAGTGAACACTGAAGCTTTCTTT.

The chain employs TRBV5-1 and TRBJ1-6; 8 bases map to TRBD1. CDR1 is SGHRS and CDR2 is YFSETQ in the germline V gene. The CDR3 covers 14 residues. The V and J ends lost 4 bases and 6 bases, in that order; junction bases with no gene match: 3. CDR3 DNA sequence: TGCGCCAGCAGCCGCGGACAGGGTAATTCACCCCTCCACTTT. Protein product: CASSRGQGNSPLHF.

This clone was found a few times. The J gene is TRBJ1-1, the V gene TRBV19, with D uncertain. Germline V gene lookup returns CDR1 LNHDA and CDR2 SQIVND (reference sequence). V was pared by 5 bases and J by 0 bases, with 13 bases between. This CDR3 is 15 amino acids long. The CDR3 here is CASSPTRVVNTEAFF. CDR3 DNA: TGTGCCAGTAGTCCAACGAGGGTGGTGAACACTGAAGCTTTCTTT.

The rearrangement joins TRBV6-5 to TRBJ1-1; D is undetermined. This CDR3 spans 14 amino acids. Per the germline V gene, CDR1 is MNHEY and CDR2 is SVGAGI. Trimming took 5 bases from V and 4 from J, leaving 14 bases between them. This CDR3 is CASSLNGYITEAFF. CDR3 nucleotide sequence: TGTGCCAGCAGTCTAAACGGGTACATCACTGAAGCTTTCTTT.

This sequence joins TRBV7-8 and TRBJ1-1, with unresolved D. V gave up 5 bases and J gave up 0 bases, with 7 bases separating them. CDR1 and CDR2 from the germline V gene are SGHVS and FQNEAQ. This CDR3 is built from 13 residues. The CDR3 DNA follows: TGTGCCAGCAGCCCTCTACTGAACACTGAAGCTTTCTTT. Its translation is CASSPLLNTEAFF.

The chain links TRBV7-2 to TRBJ2-1; D is possibly TRBD1 (5 bases). The CDR3 length is 12 residues. V lost 5 bases, J lost 4 bases, and 6 bases lay in between. Germline V gene data show CDR1 as SGHTA and CDR2 as FQGNSA. The CDR3 reads CASSKGYNEQFF. The CDR3 DNA reads as TGTGCCAGCAGCAAGGGGTACAATGAGCAGTTCTTC.

Written as DNA, the CDR3 is TGTGCCAGCTCAATCGGGACAGGGGGCCGGGGGGAGCAGTACTTC. Protein sequence: CASSIGTGGRGEQYF. The chain employs TRBV18 and TRBJ2-7, with 12 bases matching TRBD1. This CDR3 has 15 residues. CDR1 is KGHSH and CDR2 is LQKENI in the germline V gene. The V gene end was trimmed by 5 bases and the J gene end by 7 bases; junction bases not matched to a gene: 9.

The chain is built from TRBV9 and TRBJ2-1, with 10 bases lining up with TRBD2. Germline V gene sequence: CDR1 SGDLS, CDR2 YYNGEE. V was pared by 0 bases and J by 8 bases, with 5 bases of the junction left unmatched. This CDR3 is built from 15 residues. The CDR3 region has the DNA TGTGCCAGCAGCGTAGGGTCTAGCGGGAGCTATGAGCAGTTCTTC. Its protein is CASSVGSSGSYEQFF.

The V and J genes are TRBV6-1 and TRBJ1-3; D is undetermined. The germline CDR1 and CDR2 sequences are MNHNS and SASEGT. This CDR3 contains 16 residues. The V end was cut by 4 bases, the J end by 0 bases, with 13 bases between. CDR3 coding DNA: TGTGCCAGCAGTGTGGGTGGAGGAGCCTCTGGAAACACCATATATTTT. Amino acids: CASSVGGGASGNTIYF.

CDR3 region: CASSSVGDTQYF. As DNA, the CDR3 is TGTGCCAGCAGCTCAGTGGGCGATACGCAGTATTTT. The J gene is TRBJ2-3, the V gene TRBV5-4; D call uncertain. The CDR3 sequence is 12 residues long. Trimming cost V 3 bases and J 6 bases, with 8 bases left between them. CDR1 is SGHNT, CDR2 YYREEE, per germline (reference sequence).

The J gene is TRBJ1-5, the V gene TRBV19; perhaps TRBD1 as D (5 bases). The CDR3 covers 16 residues. V gave up 5 bases and J gave up 4 bases, with 18 bases separating them. Germline lookup yields CDR1 LNHDA and CDR2 SQIVND (reference sequence). CDR3 nucleotide sequence: TGTGCCAGTAGTGTTCAAAGACAACGACAGAATCAGCCCCAGCATTTT. This gives the protein CASSVQRQRQNQPQHF.